These 18 T cell receptor beta chains originate from one sample sequenced in a study of T cells after yellow fever vaccination. MiXCR, run by TCRdb on the 5' RACE reads, gives a single entry per CDR3 protein. The sample holds hundreds of thousands of distinct CDR3 sequences, roughly 12% seen once. The material was PBMCs, obtained on the day of the yellow fever booster vaccination. The receptors stem from a man between 25 and 39 years old who received the YFV17D yellow fever vaccine.

There are a few counts of this clonotype. The rearrangement links TRBV19 to TRBJ2-7; 9 bases are shared with TRBD2. Unmatched junction bases numbered 7, after V lost 3 bases and J lost 4 bases. The CDR3 is 15 amino acids. The germline gives CDR1 LNHDA, CDR2 SQIVND (reference sequence). CDR3 DNA: TGTGCCAGTAGTATCGACGGGACTAGCAGGTACGAGCAGTACTTC. Amino acid sequence: CASSIDGTSRYEQYF.

This clonotype came up many times. V and J are TRBV4-1 and TRBJ2-1; the match to TRBD2 covers 8 bases. The germline V gene has CDR1 MGHRA and CDR2 YSYEKL. The trim removed 5 bases at V and 0 bases at J, leaving 3 bases unmatched. CDR3 length: 15 residues. DNA for the CDR3: TGCGCCAGCAGCGTAGCGGGAAACTCCTACAATGAGCAGTTCTTC. It is translated as CASSVAGNSYNEQFF.

V usage is TRBV4-3 and J usage is TRBJ2-1; D is uncertain. V lost 0 bases to trimming and J lost 2 bases, with 8 bases between them. The germline gives CDR1 LGHNA, CDR2 YSLEER. The CDR3 consists of 15 residues. CDR3 coding DNA: TGCGCCAGCAGCCAAGACAGTTCGGCCTACAATGAGCAGTTCTTC. Its translation is CASSQDSSAYNEQFF.

V usage is TRBV19 and J usage is TRBJ2-3, with D possibly being TRBD2 (6 bases). This CDR3 region has 13 residues. From germline, CDR1 is LNHDA and CDR2 SQIVND (reference sequence). V lost 8 bases to trimming and J lost 1 base, with 10 bases between them. As DNA, the CDR3 is TGTGCCAGTTTAGAGCGGGGCACAGATACGCAGTATTTT. The encoded protein is CASLERGTDTQYF.

Only a few counts were recorded for this clonotype. The gene calls are TRBV10-2 and TRBJ2-1, with no clear D. The V gene's germline CDR1 is WSHSY and CDR2 SAAADI. Trimming stripped 8 bases from V and 6 bases from J, with 8 bases between. CDR3 length: 11 residues. The DNA of the CDR3 is TGCGCCAGCTCGGATGGCAATGAGCAGTTCTTC. Translation gives CASSDGNEQFF.

This clonotype turned up a few times. The chain is built from TRBV7-6 and TRBJ2-2; D uncertain. Germline CDR1 is SGHVS and CDR2 is FNYEAQ. V was trimmed by 1 base and J by 6 bases, leaving 15 bases between them. There are 16 residues in the CDR3. Here the CDR3 DNA reads TGTGCCAGCAGCTTAGGGTGGGATAATGAATCCGGGGAGCTGTTTTTT. Encoded protein: CASSLGWDNESGELFF.

Concerning this clonotype: A read error may produce the germline difference seen at one junction end. The genes are TRBV4-3 and TRBJ2-1; 10 positions match TRBD2. Germline CDR1 LGHNA, CDR2 YSLEER. The CDR3 consists of 17 residues. CDR3 DNA: TGCACCAGCAGCCAAGAGTTCCTAGCGGGAGCTGGTAATGAGCAGTTCTTC. It codes for CTSSQEFLAGAGNEQFF.

This clonotype was seen only a few times. This sequence joins TRBV5-1 and TRBJ2-3; no reliable D call. V lost 0 bases to trimming and J lost 0 bases, with 8 bases between them. The CDR3 runs to 15 residues. In germline, CDR1 is SGHRS, CDR2 YFSETQ. Here the CDR3 reads CASSLGSVSTDTQYF. Written as DNA, the CDR3 is TGCGCCAGCAGCTTGGGGAGCGTAAGCACAGATACGCAGTATTTT. Complete variable domain (other parts from reference TRBV5-1 and TRBJ2-3): KAGVTQTPRYLIKTRGQQVTLSCSPISGHRSVSWYQQTPGQGLQFLFEYFSETQRNKGNFPGRFSGRQFSNSRSEMNVSTLELGDSALYLCASSLGSVSTDTQYFGPGTRLTVL.

This CDR3 reads CSARAGVHTEAFF. CDR3 DNA: TGCAGTGCTAGAGCCGGCGTCCACACTGAAGCTTTCTTT. The chain is built from TRBV20-1 and TRBJ1-1, with no clear D. Looked up from germline, CDR1 is DFQATT and CDR2 is SNEGSKA (reference sequence). V was shortened by 1 base and J by 3 bases, with 9 bases between the two germline ends. The CDR3 is 13 residues long.

This clonotype was detected only a few times. The chain employs TRBV27 and TRBJ1-6; D is uncertain. The V gene lost 1 base and the J gene lost 6 bases, with 1 base spanning the gap. From germline, CDR1 is MNHEY and CDR2 SMNVEV (reference sequence). This CDR3 comprises 12 residues. The CDR3 region has the DNA TGTGCCAGCAGTTTATTTAATTCACCCCTCCACTTT. This sequence encodes CASSLFNSPLHF.

The rearrangement links TRBV5-1 to TRBJ2-3, with 13 bases that match TRBD2. CDR1 is SGHRS and CDR2 is YFSETQ in the germline V gene. CDR3 length equals 17 residues. The V gene end was trimmed by 2 bases and the J gene end by 3 bases; junction bases not matched to a gene: 6. The DNA for the CDR3 is TGCGCCAGCAGCTTCGGGACTAGCGGGATGATAACAGATACGCAGTATTTT. Its translation: CASSFGTSGMITDTQYF.

This clonotype was observed many times. The chain is built from TRBV3-1 and TRBJ1-2; D unclear. Trimming shortened V by 3 bases and J by 6 bases, and 14 bases separated the two germline ends. CDR1 and CDR2 from the germline V gene are LGHDT and YNNKEL (reference sequence). This CDR3 has 14 residues. CDR3 nucleotide sequence: TGTGCCAGCAGCCATTCCGGTCCAATCCATGGCTACACCTTC. It specifies CASSHSGPIHGYTF.

This clonotype was counted ten times or more. The CDR3 region is CSVVTGIGTTEAFF. The DNA for the CDR3 is TGCAGCGTTGTAACAGGGATCGGAACCACTGAAGCTTTCTTT. The chain uses TRBV29-1 and TRBJ1-1; TRBD1 is a possible D gene (6 bases). The germline V and J ends were trimmed by 4 bases and 4 bases, with 16 bases remaining between them. The CDR3 extends over 14 amino acids. Germline V gene sequence: CDR1 SQVTM, CDR2 ANQGSEA.

This clonotype was found a few times. The chain links TRBV28 to TRBJ2-7, with TRBD1 matching 8 bases. The CDR3 extends over 16 amino acids. CDR1 MDHEN and CDR2 SYDVKM come from the germline V gene. V dropped 7 bases and J dropped 7; count of bases not matched to a gene: 18. The chain's CDR3 is CASTQLSGQERSEQYF. The CDR3 DNA reads TGTGCCAGCACCCAACTATCGGGACAGGAAAGGAGTGAGCAGTACTTC.

This clonotype was counted a few times. The gene calls are TRBV30 and TRBJ2-7; TRBD1 matches 7 bases. Per germline, CDR1 GTSNPN and CDR2 SVGIG (reference sequence). The CDR3 runs to 14 residues. The J segment lost 3 bases and the V segment lost 4 bases, leaving 9 bases of the junction unmatched. CDR3 region: CAWNSKTGNYEQYF. CDR3 sequence (DNA): TGTGCCTGGAACTCCAAGACAGGGAACTACGAGCAGTACTTC.

The V call is TRBV18, the J call TRBJ2-7; D gene unclear. The V gene's germline CDR1 is KGHSH and CDR2 LQKENI. Trimming pared 3 bases from V and 2 bases from J, leaving 11 bases between. The CDR3 extends over 14 amino acids. CDR3 bases: TGTGCCAGCTCACCCGATGTTTGGGCCTACGAGCAGTACTTC. Protein: CASSPDVWAYEQYF.

This clonotype was counted a few times. The J gene is TRBJ1-2, the V gene TRBV6-2 or TRBV6-3, with D hard to call. V lost 0 bases and J lost 7, with 6 bases in between. The CDR3 is made up of 12 amino acids. The V gene's germline CDR1 is MNHEY and CDR2 SVGEGT. In DNA, the CDR3 is TGTGCCAGCAGTTACTCAGGGATTGGCTACACCTTC. Its translation is CASSYSGIGYTF.

V gene TRBV2 combines with J gene TRBJ2-4; 10 bases map to TRBD2. CDR1 SNHLY and CDR2 FYNNEI come from the germline V gene. This CDR3 has 18 amino acids. V lost 4 bases to trimming and J lost 1 base; unmatched junction nucleotides: 10. CDR3 protein: CASSAPGTSVLAKNIQYF. In DNA form, the CDR3 reads TGTGCCAGCAGTGCGCCCGGGACTAGCGTTTTGGCCAAAAACATTCAGTACTTC.